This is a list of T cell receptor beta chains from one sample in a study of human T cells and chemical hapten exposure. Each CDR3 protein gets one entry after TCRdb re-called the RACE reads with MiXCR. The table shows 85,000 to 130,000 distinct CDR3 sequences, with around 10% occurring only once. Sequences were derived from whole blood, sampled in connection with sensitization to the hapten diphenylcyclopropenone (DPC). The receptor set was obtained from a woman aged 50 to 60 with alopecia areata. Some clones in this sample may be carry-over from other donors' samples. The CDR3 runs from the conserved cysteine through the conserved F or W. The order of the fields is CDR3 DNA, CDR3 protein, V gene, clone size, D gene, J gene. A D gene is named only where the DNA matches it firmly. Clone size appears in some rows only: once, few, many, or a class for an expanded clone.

CDR3 DNA: TGTGCCAGCAGCCAAGAAGGGGTCCTATATGAGCAGTTCTTC
CDR3 protein: CASSQEGVLYEQFF
V gene: TRBV3-1
clone size: few
D gene: -
J gene: TRBJ2-1

CDR3 DNA: TGTGCCAGCAGCCGCCGGACAGGGGTGGGCACTGAAGCTTTCTTT
CDR3 protein: CASSRRTGVGTEAFF
V gene: TRBV28
clone size: many
D gene: TRBD1
J gene: TRBJ1-1

CDR3 DNA: TGTGCCAGCAGTAGGGGATCCTACGAGCAGTACTTC
CDR3 protein: CASSRGSYEQYF
V gene: TRBV27
clone size: -
D gene: -
J gene: TRBJ2-7

CDR3 DNA: TGTGCCAGCCGCTCGCTCAACACTGAAGCTTTCTTT
CDR3 protein: CASRSLNTEAFF
V gene: TRBV28
clone size: many
D gene: -
J gene: TRBJ1-1

CDR3 DNA: TGTGCCAGCAGTTACGGTCGGGGGTCCGCTGAAGCTTTCTTT
CDR3 protein: CASSYGRGSAEAFF
V gene: TRBV6-5
clone size: few
D gene: -
J gene: TRBJ1-1

CDR3 DNA: TGCAGCGTGCTAAATACCGCAGGGGAGGAAAAACTGTTTTTT
CDR3 protein: CSVLNTAGEEKLFF
V gene: TRBV29-1
clone size: few
D gene: -
J gene: TRBJ1-4

CDR3 DNA: TGTGCCAGCAGCTTAGCTGGTGGACAGATTAATCAGCCCCAGCATTTT
CDR3 protein: CASSLAGGQINQPQHF
V gene: TRBV7-2
clone size: few
D gene: -
J gene: TRBJ1-5

CDR3 DNA: TGTGCCAGCAGTTACCCATTCCCGGGACAGGCTCCTTTT
CDR3 protein: CASSYPFPGQAPF
V gene: TRBV6-6
clone size: few
D gene: TRBD1
J gene: TRBJ1-4

CDR3 DNA: TGTGCCAGCCGCCCGGACACGTATCAGCCCCAGCATTTT
CDR3 protein: CASRPDTYQPQHF
V gene: TRBV7-2
clone size: -
D gene: -
J gene: TRBJ1-5

CDR3 DNA: TGTGCCAGCAGTTACTCCAACACCGGGGAGCTGTTTTTT
CDR3 protein: CASSYSNTGELFF
V gene: TRBV6-5
clone size: many
D gene: -
J gene: TRBJ2-2

CDR3 DNA: TGCGCCAGCAGTATTGTGCAGATCCCTCAAGAGACCCAGTACTTC
CDR3 protein: CASSIVQIPQETQYF
V gene: TRBV5-1
clone size: many
D gene: -
J gene: TRBJ2-5

CDR3 DNA: TGTGCCAGCAGCCCGACGGGGGGACTCGATGGCTACACCTTC
CDR3 protein: CASSPTGGLDGYTF
V gene: TRBV7-2
clone size: few
D gene: -
J gene: TRBJ1-2

CDR3 DNA: TGCGCCAGCAGGGACAGCCTTTACGAGCAGTACTTC
CDR3 protein: CASRDSLYEQYF
V gene: TRBV5-1
clone size: once
D gene: -
J gene: TRBJ2-7

CDR3 DNA: TGTGCCAGCAGTTTAAGGGGAATCACTCAGCCCCAGCATTTT
CDR3 protein: CASSLRGITQPQHF
V gene: TRBV12-3/TRBV12-4
clone size: few
D gene: -
J gene: TRBJ1-5

CDR3 DNA: TGTGCCAGCAGCTTAGCCGAGTCCGGGACCCAGTACTTC
CDR3 protein: CASSLAESGTQYF
V gene: TRBV7-6
clone size: -
D gene: -
J gene: TRBJ2-5

CDR3 DNA: TGTGCCAGCAGCCCTCGCAATTCGGGCAATGAGCAGTTCTTC
CDR3 protein: CASSPRNSGNEQFF
V gene: TRBV7-2
clone size: -
D gene: -
J gene: TRBJ2-1

CDR3 DNA: TGCAGTGCCGCTCAGACTAGCGGGAGTAAAGAGCAGTACTTC
CDR3 protein: CSAAQTSGSKEQYF
V gene: TRBV20-1
clone size: few
D gene: TRBD2
J gene: TRBJ2-7

CDR3 DNA: TGTGCCTCCCGGCGATTTGGGGAGGAGACCCAGTACTTC
CDR3 protein: CASRRFGEETQYF
V gene: TRBV18
clone size: few
D gene: -
J gene: TRBJ2-5

CDR3 DNA: TGTGCCAGTAGTATACAGGGATCCGGGGCCAACGTCCTGACTTTC
CDR3 protein: CASSIQGSGANVLTF
V gene: TRBV19
clone size: -
D gene: -
J gene: TRBJ2-6

CDR3 DNA: TGCAGTGCTAGTTCCAGGGAGGTCAATCAGCCCCAGCATTTT
CDR3 protein: CSASSREVNQPQHF
V gene: TRBV20-1
clone size: few
D gene: -
J gene: TRBJ1-5

CDR3 DNA: TGTGCCAGCCTACCCGACGGTGCCCAGCCCCAGCATTTT
CDR3 protein: CASLPDGAQPQHF
V gene: TRBV11-2
clone size: many
D gene: -
J gene: TRBJ1-5

CDR3 DNA: TGTGCCAGCAGTTACTCATTTCTGGAAGATTCACCCCTCCACTTT
CDR3 protein: CASSYSFLEDSPLHF
V gene: TRBV6-5
clone size: many
D gene: -
J gene: TRBJ1-6

CDR3 DNA: TGCAGTGCTAGAGATCCCGGGAATCAGCCCCAGCATTTT
CDR3 protein: CSARDPGNQPQHF
V gene: TRBV20-1
clone size: -
D gene: -
J gene: TRBJ1-5

CDR3 DNA: TGTGCCAGCAGCCGGGACGGGGACTACAAAGAGACCCAGTACTTC
CDR3 protein: CASSRDGDYKETQYF
V gene: TRBV9
clone size: few
D gene: TRBD2
J gene: TRBJ2-5

CDR3 DNA: TGTGCCAGCAGTTTCGGACCTTACAACACTGAAGCTTTCTTT
CDR3 protein: CASSFGPYNTEAFF
V gene: TRBV12-3/TRBV12-4
clone size: -
D gene: -
J gene: TRBJ1-1

CDR3 DNA: TGTGCCAGCAGTTTTATTACCAACTCACCCCTCCACTTT
CDR3 protein: CASSFITNSPLHF
V gene: TRBV28
clone size: -
D gene: -
J gene: TRBJ1-6

CDR3 DNA: TGCAGTGCTGAGAGGGGGGGCAACACTGAAGCTTTCTTT
CDR3 protein: CSAERGGNTEAFF
V gene: TRBV20-1
clone size: -
D gene: -
J gene: TRBJ1-1

CDR3 DNA: TGTGCCAGCAGCTCCTCACCTGGGAGGCCCTGGAACACCGGGGAGCTGTTTTTT
CDR3 protein: CASSSSPGRPWNTGELFF
V gene: TRBV5-8
clone size: -
D gene: -
J gene: TRBJ2-2

CDR3 DNA: TGTGCCAGCAGTCTCCGGGGGGGAAAAGAGACCCAGTACTTC
CDR3 protein: CASSLRGGKETQYF
V gene: TRBV12-3/TRBV12-4
clone size: few
D gene: TRBD2
J gene: TRBJ2-5

CDR3 DNA: TGTGCCAGCACCGGGACAGGGGGATCACCCCTCCACTTT
CDR3 protein: CASTGTGGSPLHF
V gene: TRBV2
clone size: few
D gene: TRBD1
J gene: TRBJ1-6

CDR3 DNA: TGTGCCAGCTCATCGTACCAAGGGGATATCACTGAAGCTTTCTTT
CDR3 protein: CASSSYQGDITEAFF
V gene: TRBV18
clone size: many
D gene: -
J gene: TRBJ1-1

CDR3 DNA: TGTGCCAGCTCACCGGGGACAGGGAGAATCGGAAAACTGTTTTTT
CDR3 protein: CASSPGTGRIGKLFF
V gene: TRBV18
clone size: -
D gene: TRBD1
J gene: TRBJ1-4

CDR3 DNA: TGTGCCAGCAGCCATGACCTCGGCTTCTACAATGAGCAGTTCTTC
CDR3 protein: CASSHDLGFYNEQFF
V gene: TRBV7-6
clone size: -
D gene: -
J gene: TRBJ2-1

CDR3 DNA: TGTGCCAGCTCACCCGGGGTCGGAAACACCATATATTTT
CDR3 protein: CASSPGVGNTIYF
V gene: TRBV18
clone size: many
D gene: -
J gene: TRBJ1-3

CDR3 DNA: TGTGCCAGCAGCTTACTGAGCGGGACGCATCGGGATACGCAGTATTTT
CDR3 protein: CASSLLSGTHRDTQYF
V gene: TRBV7-9
clone size: many
D gene: TRBD2
J gene: TRBJ2-3

CDR3 DNA: TGTGCCAGCCGGGGACTAGTTACGCAGTATTTT
CDR3 protein: CASRGLVTQYF
V gene: TRBV6-2/TRBV6-3
clone size: -
D gene: TRBD2
J gene: TRBJ2-3

CDR3 DNA: TGTGCCAGCAGCTTTCGTTGGACACTCTCCAATGAGCAGTTCTTC
CDR3 protein: CASSFRWTLSNEQFF
V gene: TRBV27
clone size: few
D gene: -
J gene: TRBJ2-1

CDR3 DNA: TGTGCCAGCAGTTTTACAGGGGACACAGATACGCAGTATTTT
CDR3 protein: CASSFTGDTDTQYF
V gene: TRBV6-5
clone size: few
D gene: TRBD1
J gene: TRBJ2-3

CDR3 DNA: TGTGCCAGCTCACCAACCTCCCCCGGGGGGGACAATGAGCAGTTCTTC
CDR3 protein: CASSPTSPGGDNEQFF
V gene: TRBV18
clone size: few
D gene: TRBD2
J gene: TRBJ2-1

CDR3 DNA: TGTGCCAGCAGTACCGGACTAGCGGGCTACGAGCAGTACTTC
CDR3 protein: CASSTGLAGYEQYF
V gene: TRBV28
clone size: -
D gene: TRBD2
J gene: TRBJ2-7

CDR3 DNA: TGTGCCAGCAGTTACTCCCCGAGTCGAGGGCAAGCTTTCTTT
CDR3 protein: CASSYSPSRGQAFF
V gene: TRBV6-5
clone size: few
D gene: -
J gene: TRBJ1-1

CDR3 DNA: TGTGCCAGCAGTTCCCCTGGGGCTAACACTGAAGCTTTCTTT
CDR3 protein: CASSSPGANTEAFF
V gene: TRBV6-6
clone size: few
D gene: -
J gene: TRBJ1-1

CDR3 DNA: TGTGCCAGCAGTCTAAGCTTCTCTGGGGCCAACGTCCTGACTTTC
CDR3 protein: CASSLSFSGANVLTF
V gene: TRBV14
clone size: many
D gene: -
J gene: TRBJ2-6

CDR3 DNA: TGTGCCAGCAGGAGGACAGGTAACAATCAGCCCCAGCATTTT
CDR3 protein: CASRRTGNNQPQHF
V gene: TRBV28
clone size: -
D gene: TRBD1
J gene: TRBJ1-5

CDR3 DNA: TGCAGCGTTAATGTCGGATCGTACCAAGAGACCCAGTACTTC
CDR3 protein: CSVNVGSYQETQYF
V gene: TRBV29-1
clone size: few
D gene: -
J gene: TRBJ2-5

CDR3 DNA: TGTGCCAGCTCACTACGAGGGGACAATGAGCAGTTCTTC
CDR3 protein: CASSLRGDNEQFF
V gene: TRBV18
clone size: -
D gene: -
J gene: TRBJ2-1